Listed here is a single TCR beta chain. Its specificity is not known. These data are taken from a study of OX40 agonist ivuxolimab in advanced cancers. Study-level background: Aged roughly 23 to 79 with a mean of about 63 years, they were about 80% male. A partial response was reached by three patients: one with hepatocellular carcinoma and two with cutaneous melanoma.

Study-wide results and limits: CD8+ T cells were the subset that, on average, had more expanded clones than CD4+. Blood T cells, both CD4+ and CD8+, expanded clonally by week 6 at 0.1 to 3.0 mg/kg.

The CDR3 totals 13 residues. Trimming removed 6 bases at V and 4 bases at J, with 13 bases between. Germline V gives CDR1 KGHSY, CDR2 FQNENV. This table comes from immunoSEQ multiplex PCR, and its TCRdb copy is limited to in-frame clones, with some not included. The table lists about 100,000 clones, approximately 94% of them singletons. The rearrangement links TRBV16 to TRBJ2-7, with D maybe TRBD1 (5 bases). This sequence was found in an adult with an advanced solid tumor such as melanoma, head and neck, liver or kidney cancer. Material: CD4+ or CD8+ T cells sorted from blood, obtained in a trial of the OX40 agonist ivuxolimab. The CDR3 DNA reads TGTGCCAGCAGTACAGGACAAAATTACGAGCAGTACTTC. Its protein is CASSTGQNYEQYF.